This T cell receptor (beta chain) came from a study of T cell responses to AZD1222 COVID-19 vaccine. The CDR3 has 14 amino acids. Trimming stripped 2 bases from V and 1 base from J, with 8 bases between. Germline lookup yields CDR1 SGHTA and CDR2 FQGTGA. Notes on the study in general: Mapped onto spike, vaccine-associated CD4 TCRs spanned it and were dominant at 160-218 and 743-854.

As for this clone: The antigen is undetermined.

Clones were read by immunoSEQ multiplex PCR, and TCRdb kept only the in-frame ones, dropping some. The sample yields 130,000 or so clones, 80% to 95% seen once. The sequence derives from an adult in good health. The chain combines TRBV7-3 with TRBJ1-1, with no clear D. The starting material was peripheral blood, obtained on day 0 of MenACWY control vaccination. CDR3 bases: TGTGCCAGCAGCTTATCAGCGGGGAACACTGAAGCTTTCTTT. This codes for CASSLSAGNTEAFF.